These 30 T cell receptor beta chains share one sample of origin, sequenced in a study of T cell repertoires in cytomegalovirus infection (dated by TCRdb to the late 2010s). The listed sequencing device is Illumina HiSeq 1500. The public reads were run again by TCRdb, first through fastp at Q25 and then through MiXCR, and only productive beta chains were kept. CDR3 protein sequences are deduplicated, and each keeps its most common genes and DNA. The sample table records under 200,000 distinct CDR3 sequences; approximately 9.7% of these occur just once. The ten most abundant clones make up approximately 4.2% of the sample. The sample comprised PBMCs. These receptors came from a human donor in good health (CMV status not recorded). Some clones in this sample may be carry-over from other donors' samples.

This chain uses TRBV20-1 with TRBJ1-6, with D perhaps matching TRBD1 (5 bases). Germline CDR1 reads DFQATT; CDR2 reads SNEGSKA (reference sequence). The V and J ends lost 5 bases and 5 bases respectively, with 16 bases between them. The CDR3 extends over 15 amino acids. The CDR3: CSARPGVSDNSPLHF. In DNA, the CDR3 is TGCAGTGCTCGGCCGGGGGTTTCGGATAATTCACCCCTCCACTTT.

This chain connects TRBV28 to TRBJ1-2; 10 positions match TRBD1. Germline CDR1 reads MDHEN; CDR2 reads SYDVKM. The V and J ends lost 6 bases and 7 bases, in that order; junction bases with no gene match: 8. The CDR3 consists of 14 residues. DNA of the CDR3: TGTGCCAGCAGACAGACAGGGGGCCGGAGTGGCTACACCTTC. Protein product: CASRQTGGRSGYTF.

This sequence joins TRBV6-2 or TRBV6-3 and TRBJ2-2; unclear D gene. CDR3 length equals 11 residues. Trimming took off 10 bases at V and 6 bases at J, with 9 bases between the two ends. Per germline, CDR1 MNHEY and CDR2 SVGEGT. This chain's CDR3 is CATRGPGELFF. The CDR3 DNA follows: TGTGCCACGAGAGGCCCCGGGGAGCTGTTTTTT.

Ten or more counts support this clonotype. This chain connects TRBV28 to TRBJ2-1; weak D call: TRBD2 (6 bases). CDR1 and CDR2 from the germline V gene are MDHEN and SYDVKM. The CDR3 consists of 17 residues. V was shortened by 7 bases and J by 4 bases, with 23 bases between the two germline ends. In DNA form, the CDR3 reads TGTGCCAGCATCCCTGGCGGAGGGAGTAGAGGTTACAATGAGCAGTTCTTC. Translated, it gives CASIPGGGSRGYNEQFF.

This clonotype showed up many times. This rearrangement joins TRBV7-2 to TRBJ2-4; D perhaps matches TRBD2 (5 bases). The CDR3 spans 14 residues. V shed 10 bases and J shed 0 bases, with 13 bases lying between them. Germline V CDR1 and CDR2: SGHTA, FQGNSA. Here the CDR3 reads CAIAWEGAKNIQYF. In nucleotides, the CDR3 is TGTGCCATAGCGTGGGAAGGAGCCAAAAACATTCAGTACTTC.

This clonotype occurred many times. The V and J genes are TRBV7-2 and TRBJ2-5; 7 nucleotides agree with TRBD1. Germline values: CDR1 SGHTA, CDR2 FQGNSA. J was trimmed by 5 bases and V by 5 bases; bases with no gene match: 8. This CDR3 comprises 14 residues. DNA for the CDR3: TGTGCCAGCAGCGAAGGGACAGTCGGGGAGACCCAGTACTTC. It specifies CASSEGTVGETQYF. Complete variable domain (other parts from reference TRBV7-2 and TRBJ2-5): GAGVSQSPSNKVTEKGKDVELRCDPISGHTALYWYRQSLGQGLEFLIYFQGNSAPDKSGLPSDRFSAERTGGSVSTLTIQRTQQEDSAVYLCASSEGTVGETQYFGPGTRLLVL.

The chain is built from TRBV24-1 and TRBJ2-1, with D unresolved. V shed 4 bases and J shed 10 bases, with 13 bases lying between them. Germline V gene lookup returns CDR1 KGHDR and CDR2 SFDVKD. This CDR3 region has 13 residues. The CDR3 reads CATSEAAPREQFF. CDR3 nucleotides: TGTGCCACCAGTGAGGCTGCTCCGCGGGAGCAGTTCTTC.

As to this clonotype: This may be a read error: a much more frequent sequence differs by one nucleotide. No conserved phenylalanine or tryptophan is present at the end of the CDR3, so a read error is the likely explanation. V usage is TRBV7-6 and J usage is TRBJ1-3; D is unresolved. Germline-derived CDR1 and CDR2 are SGHVS and FNYEAQ. The CDR3 consists of 14 residues. The V and J ends lost 1 base and 6 bases respectively, with 10 bases between them. CDR3 protein: CASSLDVLLNTIYL. The CDR3 DNA is TGTGCCAGCAGCTTAGATGTTCTACTAAACACCATATATTTG.

The sample holds many counts of this clonotype. CDR3: CASSEYGGNTEAFF. CDR3 DNA: TGTGCCAGCAGTGAATATGGGGGGAACACTGAAGCTTTCTTT. The V gene is TRBV25-1, the J gene TRBJ1-1; D possibly corresponds to TRBD1 (5 bases). Trimming took off 0 bases at V and 1 base at J, with 6 bases between the two ends. Germline V gene sequence: CDR1 MGHDK, CDR2 SYGVNS. This CDR3 has 14 amino acids. The whole variable domain, remainder taken from reference TRBV25-1 and TRBJ1-1, is EADIYQTPRYLVIGTGKKITLECSQTMGHDKMYWYQQDPGMELHLIHYSYGVNSTEKGDLSSESTVSRIRTEHFPLTLESARPSHTSQYLCASSEYGGNTEAFFGQGTRLTVV.

This clonotype was detected many times. The chain has TRBV7-2 and TRBJ2-1; D not certain. The CDR3 loop spans 14 amino acids. Germline CDR1 is SGHTA and CDR2 is FQGNSA. V was clipped by 5 bases and J by 8 bases, with 16 bases between them. The CDR3 nucleotides read TGTGCCAGCAGCCTAAGATGGGCTGGGCATGAGCAGTTCTTC. It specifies CASSLRWAGHEQFF.

This clonotype was seen repeatedly, ten times or more. A read error may account for a junction end that differs from germline. The chain has TRBV7-2 and TRBJ1-1, with D tentatively TRBD1 (6 bases). CDR3 length: 15 residues. Germline CDR1 SGHTA, CDR2 FQGNSA. CDR3 coding DNA: TGTGCCAGCACCTTAAGAGGGGGGATTAACACTGAAGCTTTCTTT. Its protein is CASTLRGGINTEAFF. Together with reference TRBV7-2 and TRBJ1-1, the CDR3 gives the full variable domain: GAGVSQSPSNKVTEKGKDVELRCDPISGHTALYWYRQSLGQGLEFLIYFQGNSAPDKSGLPSDRFSAERTGGSVSTLTIQRTQQEDSAVYLCASTLRGGINTEAFFGQGTRLTVV.

This clonotype was found many times. This rearrangement joins TRBV10-3 to TRBJ2-1; D is ambiguous. Germline V lookup: CDR1 ENHRY, CDR2 SYGVKD. V was trimmed by 4 bases and J by 8 bases, leaving 9 bases between them. This CDR3 comprises 12 residues. CDR3 amino acids: CAISGTEYEQFF. DNA for the CDR3: TGTGCCATCAGTGGGACGGAGTATGAGCAGTTCTTC.

This clonotype came up many times. The chain is built from TRBV28 and TRBJ2-7, with D perhaps TRBD2 (5 bases). V was shortened by 6 bases and J by 2 bases, with 11 bases between the two germline ends. Germline assignment: CDR1 MDHEN and CDR2 SYDVKM. The CDR3 totals 13 residues. CDR3 loop: CASRPDGTYEQYF. DNA of the CDR3: TGTGCCAGCAGACCCGACGGGACCTACGAGCAGTACTTC.

This clonotype has a count of ten or more. CDR3 bases: TGTGCCAGCCTGCCAGGGGGCTTCGGCTATGGCTACACCTTC. Protein product: CASLPGGFGYGYTF. The V gene is TRBV5-8, the J gene TRBJ1-2, with 8 nucleotides matching TRBD1. The CDR3 is made up of 14 amino acids. The germline V gene encodes CDR1 SGHTS and CDR2 YDEGEE. V lost 7 bases and J lost 4; bases outside the gene matches: 9.

This clonotype appeared a few times. The chain has TRBV5-5 and TRBJ1-1, with D maybe TRBD1 (6 bases). Germline loops: CDR1 SGHKS, CDR2 YYEKEE (reference sequence). There are 12 residues in the CDR3. The V gene lost 3 bases and the J gene lost 7 bases, with 10 bases spanning the gap. CDR3 nucleotide sequence: TGTGCCAGCAGCTCGACAGGTATTGAAGCTTTCTTT. This gives the protein CASSSTGIEAFF.

This clonotype was seen a few times. The chain recombines TRBV6-1 with TRBJ1-1; D is uncertain. The CDR3 loop spans 13 amino acids. Trimming removed 7 bases from V and 3 bases from J, with 12 bases in between. Germline CDR1 reads MNHNS; CDR2 reads SASEGT. The chain's CDR3 is CASMRSLDTEAFF. CDR3 in DNA: TGTGCCAGCATGAGATCCCTCGACACTGAAGCTTTCTTT.

V usage is TRBV6-6 and J usage is TRBJ2-1, with 10 bases matching TRBD2. V trimming: 0 bases; J trimming: 5 bases; junction bases outside the gene matches: 4. Germline loops: CDR1 MNHNY, CDR2 SVGAGI (reference sequence). CDR3 length: 16 amino acids. The CDR3 DNA reads TGTGCCAGCAGTTACTCGAGCGGACTAGCGGACAATGAGCAGTTCTTC. This codes for CASSYSSGLADNEQFF.

This clonotype was counted a few times. The CDR3 spells CSARDQVGDEQYF. The CDR3 DNA is TGCAGTGCTAGAGATCAAGTAGGGGACGAGCAGTACTTC. The chain employs TRBV20-1 and TRBJ2-7; D possibly corresponds to TRBD1 (5 bases). The CDR3 covers 13 residues. V lost 0 bases and J 5 bases, leaving 11 bases between the germline ends. Per germline, CDR1 DFQATT and CDR2 SNEGSKA (reference sequence).

Only a few counts were recorded for this clonotype. Sequence at one end of the junction differs from germline and may be a read error. This chain links TRBV28 with TRBJ1-2; D not certain. In germline, CDR1 is MDHEN, CDR2 SYDVKM. This CDR3 spans 12 amino acids. CDR3 residues: CASSPRQLPLVF. The CDR3 region has the DNA TGTGCCAGCAGTCCAAGGCAGTTACCACTCGTATTC.

At least ten counts were recorded for this clonotype. This chain links TRBV6-6 with TRBJ2-7, with 9 bases identical to TRBD1. V trimming: 0 bases; J trimming: 4 bases; junction bases outside the gene matches: 7. The CDR3 loop spans 16 amino acids. Germline CDR1 and CDR2: MNHNY and SVGAGI (reference sequence). The CDR3 DNA reads TGTGCCAGCAGTTACTCGGGACAGGGAGCAGGGTACGAGCAGTACTTC. This translates into CASSYSGQGAGYEQYF.

This clonotype appeared many times. The chain links TRBV19 to TRBJ2-1; D is perhaps TRBD2 (7 bases). Germline V gene sequence: CDR1 LNHDA, CDR2 SQIVND (reference sequence). V lost 7 bases and J 0 bases, leaving 13 bases between the germline ends. The length of the CDR3 is 15 residues. The CDR3 DNA reads TGTGCCAGTATCCCCGGGGGGCGCTCCTACAATGAGCAGTTCTTC. This gives the protein CASIPGGRSYNEQFF.

This clonotype has at least ten counts. This chain connects TRBV27 to TRBJ2-1; D is unclear. Trimming cost V 5 bases and J 7 bases, with 9 bases left between them. Germline CDR1 and CDR2: MNHEY and SMNVEV (reference sequence). The CDR3 is 12 amino acids. CDR3 residues: CASSPRSNEQFF. In nucleotides, the CDR3 is TGTGCCAGCAGTCCCCGCTCGAATGAGCAGTTCTTC.

In its sample, this clonotype was seen many times. V usage is TRBV28 and J usage is TRBJ1-6; tentative D call: TRBD1 (5 bases). Trimming pared 4 bases from V and 9 bases from J, leaving 16 bases between. Looked up from germline, CDR1 is MDHEN and CDR2 is SYDVKM. The CDR3 has 15 amino acids. The CDR3 region is CASSSYVGGGSPLHF. CDR3 in DNA: TGTGCCAGCAGTTCCTACGTGGGGGGGGGTTCACCCCTCCACTTT.

This clonotype has a count of ten or more. The chain joins TRBV6-1 to TRBJ2-3, with D possibly TRBD1 on 5 matching bases. This CDR3 region has 17 residues. Germline CDR1 reads MNHNS; CDR2 reads SASEGT. The germline V and J ends were trimmed by 1 base and 0 bases, with 14 bases remaining between them. In DNA, the CDR3 is TGTGCCAGCAGTGAAGTACCGGCAGGGATAAGCACAGATACGCAGTATTTT. Translating it yields CASSEVPAGISTDTQYF.

This clonotype has ten or more counts. The chain couples TRBV19 to TRBJ1-4, with TRBD1 matching 7 bases. This CDR3 is built from 15 residues. Germline CDR1 LNHDA, CDR2 SQIVND (reference sequence). J lost 6 bases, V lost 5 bases, and 9 bases had no gene match. The CDR3 DNA reads TGTGCCAGTAGTTTCCGACAGGGAAGAGATGAAAAACTGTTTTTT. Its translation is CASSFRQGRDEKLFF.

This clonotype was seen repeatedly, ten times or more. The CDR3 DNA reads as TGTGCCAGCAGCCCCTCGGCTAGCCCGTTCAGCACAGATACGCAGTATTTT. Translation: CASSPSASPFSTDTQYF. The chain couples TRBV7-3 to TRBJ2-3, with a possible D match to TRBD2 (5 bases). Germline values: CDR1 SGHTA, CDR2 FQGTGA. The ends were cut back, 5 bases at V and 0 bases at J, with 18 bases in the middle. The CDR3 has 17 amino acids.

This clonotype turned up a few times. V and J are TRBV20-1 and TRBJ2-1, with a possible D match to TRBD1 (5 bases). Germline values: CDR1 DFQATT, CDR2 SNEGSKA (reference sequence). This CDR3 spans 15 amino acids. Trimming left V 2 bases short and J 0 bases short, with 11 bases between. Written as DNA, the CDR3 is TGCAGTGCTAGAAGGGGCTCCCTCTCCTACAATGAGCAGTTCTTC. It is translated as CSARRGSLSYNEQFF.

This clonotype showed up many times. This rearrangement joins TRBV7-2 to TRBJ2-3; TRBD2 aligns across 13 bases. The CDR3 has 15 amino acids. Unmatched junction bases numbered 4, after V lost 6 bases and J lost 4 bases. Germline CDR1 and CDR2: SGHTA and FQGNSA. This CDR3 reads CASRRGLAGADTQYF. The DNA for the CDR3 is TGTGCCAGCAGGCGAGGACTAGCGGGAGCAGATACGCAGTATTTT.

This clonotype was recorded at least ten times. The chain employs TRBV5-6 and TRBJ2-3; D gene unclear. Per the germline V gene, CDR1 is SGHDT and CDR2 is YYEEEE. V lost 4 bases and J 5 bases, leaving 20 bases between the germline ends. This CDR3 has 16 amino acids. The CDR3 DNA follows: TGTGCCAGCAGCATGGTGGACCCTGGGTCGGGAGATACGCAGTATTTT. Translating gives CASSMVDPGSGDTQYF.

This clonotype was recorded many times. The rearrangement links TRBV7-2 to TRBJ2-7; weak D call: TRBD1 (7 bases). Trimming left V 5 bases short and J 2 bases short, with 13 bases between. The germline CDR1 and CDR2 sequences are SGHTA and FQGNSA. This CDR3 contains 14 residues. The CDR3 sequence is CASSPGGTAYEQYF. For the CDR3, the DNA is TGTGCCAGCAGCCCAGGGGGGACCGCCTACGAGCAGTACTTC.